These T cell receptor beta chains were read from a single sample in a study of control samples from healthy donors and cancer patients. Repertoires were generated with immunoSEQ multiplex PCR, while TCRdb's copy carries only in-frame clones and drops some. In the table there are 170,000 or so clones, around 92% of which are singletons. Material: blood. These receptor sequences come from a woman in her thirties or forties in good health. Both conserved end residues are part of each CDR3. D genes are given only for firm matches. Part of the rows lack a size; the others show once, few, many or a class for expanded clones.

size	J	D	V	CDR3	DNA
NA	TRBJ1-1	NA	TRBV5-1	CASSLNWNTEAFF	TGCGCCAGCAGCTTGAACTGGAACACTGAAGCTTTCTTT
NA	TRBJ1-3	NA	TRBV10-3	CAISGGAGAFSGNTIYF	TGTGCCATCAGTGGGGGGGCAGGGGCCTTCTCTGGAAACACCATATATTTT
NA	TRBJ1-5	NA	TRBV2	CASSELTANQPQHF	TGTGCCAGCAGTGAGTTGACAGCAAATCAGCCCCAGCATTTT
NA	TRBJ1-2	TRBD1	TRBV10-3	CATWEGAVYGYTF	TGTGCCACGTGGGAGGGGGCGGTCTATGGCTACACCTTC
NA	TRBJ1-2	NA	TRBV6-5	CASSPRGSRDGYTF	TGTGCCAGCAGTCCCAGGGGATCTAGAGATGGCTACACCTTC
NA	TRBJ2-1	TRBD1	TRBV7-6	CASSEGQGNRQGQFF	TGTGCCAGCAGCGAGGGACAGGGAAATAGGCAAGGGCAGTTCTTC
NA	TRBJ1-5	NA	TRBV6-5	CASLQGFSNQPQHF	TGTGCCAGCCTTCAGGGCTTTAGCAATCAGCCCCAGCATTTT
once	TRBJ1-3	TRBD1	TRBV6-1	CASSERGGQGNTIYF	TGTGCCAGCAGTGAAAGAGGGGGACAGGGAAACACCATATATTTT
NA	TRBJ1-5	TRBD1	TRBV27	CASATGAASDQPQHF	TGTGCCAGTGCGACAGGGGCGGCCTCGGATCAGCCCCAGCATTTT
NA	TRBJ1-6	NA	TRBV3-1/TRBV3-2	CASSRNDPYNSPLHF	TGTGCCAGCAGCCGAAACGATCCCTATAATTCACCCCTCCACTTT
NA	TRBJ1-1	NA	TRBV5-5	CASSLIFRTTEAFF	TGTGCCAGCAGCTTAATATTTCGTACCACTGAAGCTTTCTTT
once	TRBJ2-3	TRBD2	TRBV5-4	CASSLAGGPRDTQYF	TGTGCCAGCAGCTTAGCGGGGGGGCCTCGGGATACGCAGTATTTT
NA	TRBJ1-5	NA	TRBV4-1	CASSQGGPGPSDQPQHF	TGCGCCAGCAGCCAAGGGGGTCCCGGACCCTCAGATCAGCCCCAGCATTTT
NA	TRBJ1-3	NA	TRBV2	CASSSQGNTIYF	TGTGCCAGCAGTTCCCAAGGAAACACCATATATTTT
NA	TRBJ2-1	TRBD2	TRBV7-6	CASSLAPRGGLDEQFF	TGTGCCAGCAGCTTAGCGCCGCGGGGGGGGCTGGATGAGCAGTTCTTC
NA	TRBJ1-5	NA	TRBV3-1/TRBV3-2	CASSQGGHNQPQHF	TGTGCCAGCAGCCAAGGGGGGCACAATCAGCCCCAGCATTTT